This T cell receptor beta chain was sequenced in a study of patients and donors after allogeneic stem cell transplantation. TCRdb reanalysed the RT-PCR reads using MiXCR and keeps one entry per CDR3 protein. The data hold roughly 880,000 distinct CDR3 sequences, with more than 15% observed a single time. This clonotype appeared a single time. This TCR was recovered from a human donor who was either an allogeneic HSCT recipient or a stem cell or donor lymphocyte infusion donor (not recorded which). It is not recorded whose cells these are; they may come from a transplant donor. Source material: blood, either unsorted or a sorted T cell fraction (not recorded which).

As DNA, the CDR3 is TGTGCCAGCAGTGCTTCCGGGCTCCCGTGGGGGGAGACCCAGTACTTC. It yields the protein CASSASGLPWGETQYF. The V and J genes are TRBV2 and TRBJ2-5; the D gene could be TRBD1 or TRBD2 (5 bases each). V lost 4 bases, J lost 5 bases, and 20 bases lay in between. Germline V lookup: CDR1 SNHLY, CDR2 FYNNEI. CDR3 length: 16 residues.